This entry lists 18 T cell receptor beta chains sequenced from one sample in a study of OX40 agonist ivuxolimab in advanced cancers. The table came from immunoSEQ multiplex PCR; TCRdb's copy has only in-frame clones and leaves some out. The table records 30,000 to 40,000 clones, 70% to 80% of them present only once. Specimen: CD4+ or CD8+ T cells sorted from blood, collected in a trial of the OX40 agonist ivuxolimab. These receptor sequences come from an adult with an advanced solid tumor such as melanoma, head and neck, liver or kidney cancer.

The genes are TRBV5-4 and TRBJ2-7, with D perhaps assigned TRBD1 or TRBD2 (5 bases each). Germline values: CDR1 SGHNT, CDR2 YYREEE (reference sequence). CDR3 length: 15 residues. V lost 3 bases and J lost 3, with 16 bases in between. The CDR3 loop reads CASSWDPGVGYEQYF. CDR3 bases: TGTGCCAGCAGCTGGGACCCCGGGGTTGGCTACGAGCAGTACTTC.

The chain is built from TRBV5-4 and TRBJ2-5; 7 nucleotides align to TRBD1. The V segment lost 3 bases and the J segment 3 bases; nucleotides outside the gene matches: 5. The CDR3 consists of 14 residues. Germline loops: CDR1 SGHNT, CDR2 YYREEE (reference sequence). CDR3 coding DNA: TGTGCCAGCAGCTCGCCCGGGACAGAAGAGACCCAGTACTTC. Its translation is CASSSPGTEETQYF.

The V call is TRBV9, the J call TRBJ1-2; 7 positions match TRBD1. CDR1 SGDLS and CDR2 YYNGEE come from the germline V gene. J gave up 6 bases and V 5 bases, and 4 bases lay outside the gene matches. The CDR3 totals 12 residues. This CDR3 is CASRQGRDGYTF. The CDR3 nucleotides are TGTGCCAGCAGACAGGGGAGGGATGGCTACACCTTC. The full variable domain, rest sourced from reference TRBV9 and TRBJ1-2, is DSGVTQTPKHLITATGQRVTLRCSPRSGDLSVYWYQQSLDQGLQFLIQYYNGEERAKGNILERFSAQQFPDLHSELNLSSLELGDSALYFCASRQGRDGYTFGSGTRLTVV.

This clone turned up a few times. This chain joins TRBV7-9 and TRBJ2-1, with D perhaps matching TRBD2 (5 bases). V lost 3 bases to trimming and J lost 7 bases, with 13 bases between them. Germline CDR1 and CDR2: SEHNR and FQNEAQ (reference sequence). The CDR3 length is 14 residues. The chain's CDR3 is CASSLSGSVNEQFF. CDR3 nucleotide sequence: TGTGCCAGCAGCTTGTCGGGAAGTGTGAATGAGCAGTTCTTC. Full variable domain (remainder filled in from reference TRBV7-9 and TRBJ2-1): DTGVSQNPRHKITKRGQNVTFRCDPISEHNRLYWYRQTLGQGPEFLTYFQNEAQLEKSRLLSDRFSAERPKGSFSTLEIQRTEQGDSAMYLCASSLSGSVNEQFFGPGTRLTVL.

The rearrangement uses TRBV9 and TRBJ2-7; D gene uncertain. Germline assignment: CDR1 SGDLS and CDR2 YYNGEE. CDR3 length: 12 residues. Trimming took off 4 bases at V and 0 bases at J, with 5 bases between the two ends. CDR3 sequence: CASSSSSYEQYF. CDR3 DNA: TGTGCCAGCAGCTCGAGCTCCTACGAGCAGTACTTC.

The chain couples TRBV5-1 to TRBJ1-2, with D unclear. Germline CDR1 and CDR2: SGHRS and YFSETQ. The ends were cut back, 3 bases at V and 3 bases at J, with 9 bases in the middle. The CDR3 sequence is 13 residues long. CDR3 sequence: CASSSGAYYGYTF. DNA of the CDR3: TGCGCCAGCAGCTCGGGAGCCTACTATGGCTACACCTTC.

The chain links TRBV4-3 to TRBJ1-3, with D maybe TRBD1 (5 bases). Germline CDR1 LGHNA, CDR2 YSLEER. The V end was cut by 3 bases, the J end by 4 bases, with 13 bases between. CDR3 length: 15 amino acids. CDR3 nucleotide sequence: TGCGCCAGCAGCCACCTCGACAGTTCCGGAAACACCATATATTTT. This sequence encodes CASSHLDSSGNTIYF.

The chain links TRBV7-8 to TRBJ2-7, with D possibly TRBD1 on 6 matching bases. Trimming took off 1 base at V and 3 bases at J, with 16 bases between the two ends. CDR3 length equals 16 residues. The germline V gene has CDR1 SGHVS and CDR2 FQNEAQ. The DNA of the CDR3 is TGTGCCAGCAGCTTAGGAAGCAGGGGAATCGGCTACGAGCAGTACTTC. This sequence encodes CASSLGSRGIGYEQYF.

This rearrangement joins TRBV9 to TRBJ2-1; 7 bases are a match to TRBD2. This CDR3 spans 13 amino acids. Losses at the gene ends were 3 bases for V and 12 bases for J; bases not matched to a gene: 9. The germline V gene encodes CDR1 SGDLS and CDR2 YYNGEE. The chain's CDR3 is CASSGTGGKVQFF. CDR3 DNA: TGTGCCAGCAGCGGTACGGGGGGAAAGGTGCAGTTCTTC.

The chain couples TRBV29-1 to TRBJ2-4; the D gene is possibly TRBD1 (6 bases). Germline CDR1 SQVTM, CDR2 ANQGSEA. Trimming cost V 7 bases and J 6 bases, with 13 bases left between them. The CDR3 sequence is 12 residues long. The DNA for the CDR3 is TGCAGCGCCAGGGGATCCGGAAACATTCAGTACTTC. Translated: CSARGSGNIQYF.

There are a few counts of this clone. This rearrangement joins TRBV7-2 to TRBJ2-7; D not resolved. The germline V and J ends were trimmed by 3 bases and 3 bases, with 6 bases remaining between them. CDR3 length: 12 amino acids. Germline values: CDR1 SGHTA, CDR2 FQGNSA. The CDR3 bases are TGTGCCAGCAGCTTTTCATTCTACGAGCAGTACTTC. This gives the protein CASSFSFYEQYF.

The V gene is TRBV11-2, the J gene TRBJ2-7; D is unresolved. Germline V gene sequence: CDR1 SGHAT, CDR2 FQNNGV. This CDR3 spans 13 amino acids. Trimming stripped 5 bases from V and 5 bases from J, with 13 bases between. The CDR3 loop reads CASSRSAGDEQYF. The CDR3 region has the DNA TGTGCCAGCAGCCGTTCAGCTGGGGACGAGCAGTACTTC. The full variable domain, rest sourced from reference TRBV11-2 and TRBJ2-7, is EAGVAQSPRYKIIEKRQSVAFWCNPISGHATLYWYQQILGQGPKLLIQFQNNGVVDDSQLPKDRFSAERLKGVDSTLKIQPAKLEDSAVYLCASSRSAGDEQYFGPGTRLTVT.

The chain links TRBV4-1 to TRBJ2-7; TRBD2 aligns across 13 bases. The CDR3 length is 14 residues. The germline CDR1 and CDR2 sequences are MGHRA and YSYEKL. Losses at the gene ends were 4 bases for V and 9 bases for J; bases not matched to a gene: 6. In DNA, the CDR3 is TGCGCCAGCAGCCCCGGGACTAGCGGGACTCGGCAGTACTTC. This codes for CASSPGTSGTRQYF.

The chain has TRBV6-6 and TRBJ1-5, with 10 bases fitting TRBD1. Trimming took 5 bases from V and 9 from J; bases not matched to a gene: 13. This CDR3 spans 16 amino acids. CDR1 and CDR2 from the germline V gene are MNHNY and SVGAGI (reference sequence). This CDR3 reads CASSPGAGQGSGPQHF. Written as DNA, the CDR3 is TGTGCCAGCAGTCCTGGGGCGGGACAGGGGTCGGGGCCCCAGCATTTT.

The chain joins TRBV10-2 to TRBJ1-5; D may be TRBD1 (6 bases). There are 13 residues in the CDR3. Germline CDR1 reads WSHSY; CDR2 reads SAAADI. V was shortened by 4 bases and J by 7 bases, with 11 bases between the two germline ends. CDR3 in amino acids: CASSAGVGQPQHF. The CDR3 region has the DNA TGCGCCAGCAGTGCAGGGGTAGGGCAGCCCCAGCATTTT.

This clone appeared once. The chain recombines TRBV2 with TRBJ2-7; D is tentatively TRBD1 or TRBD2 (6 bases each). This CDR3 has 15 amino acids. The V end was cut by 5 bases, the J end by 2 bases, with 16 bases between. Germline CDR1 and CDR2: SNHLY and FYNNEI. CDR3 sequence: CASSLGSGATYEQYF. The CDR3 bases are TGTGCCAGCAGTCTGGGCTCGGGGGCGACCTACGAGCAGTACTTC.

The chain has TRBV9 and TRBJ2-4; 7 positions agree with TRBD1. Germline assignment: CDR1 SGDLS and CDR2 YYNGEE. CDR3 length: 14 residues. V dropped 4 bases and J dropped 7; count of bases not matched to a gene: 8. The CDR3 is CASSPDRVSNIQYF. Here the CDR3 DNA reads TGTGCCAGCAGCCCCGACAGGGTATCGAACATTCAGTACTTC.

This chain joins TRBV6-5 and TRBJ2-1, with no clear D. The V end lost 2 bases, the J end lost 9 bases, and 5 bases lay between the germline ends. Germline V gene lookup returns CDR1 MNHEY and CDR2 SVGAGI. The CDR3 totals 11 residues. This chain's CDR3 is CASSYTGEQFF. The CDR3 DNA is TGTGCCAGCAGTTACACCGGTGAGCAGTTCTTC.